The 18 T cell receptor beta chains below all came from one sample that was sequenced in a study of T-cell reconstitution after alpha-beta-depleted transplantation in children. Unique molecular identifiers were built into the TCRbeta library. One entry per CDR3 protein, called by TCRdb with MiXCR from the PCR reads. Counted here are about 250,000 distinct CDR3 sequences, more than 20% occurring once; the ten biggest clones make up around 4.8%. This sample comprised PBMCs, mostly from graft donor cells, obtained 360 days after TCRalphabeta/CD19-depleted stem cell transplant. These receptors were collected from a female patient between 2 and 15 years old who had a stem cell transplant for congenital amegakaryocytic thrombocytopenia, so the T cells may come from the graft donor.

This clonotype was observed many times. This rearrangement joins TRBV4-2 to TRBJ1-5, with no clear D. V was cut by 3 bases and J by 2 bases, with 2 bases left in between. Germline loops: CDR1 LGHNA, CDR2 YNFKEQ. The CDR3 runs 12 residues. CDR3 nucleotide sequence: TGTGCCAGCAGCCATGGCAATCAGCCCCAGCATTTT. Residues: CASSHGNQPQHF.

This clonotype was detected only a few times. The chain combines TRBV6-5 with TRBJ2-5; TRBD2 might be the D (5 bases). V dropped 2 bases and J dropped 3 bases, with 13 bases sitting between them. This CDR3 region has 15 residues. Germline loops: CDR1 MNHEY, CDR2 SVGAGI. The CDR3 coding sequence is TGTGCCAGCAGTTACGATCTTAACGGGGAAGAGACCCAGTACTTC. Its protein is CASSYDLNGEETQYF.

In DNA form, the CDR3 reads TGTGCCATCAGTGACGCCCCAACCGGGACAGGCGATGGCTACACCTTC. Residues: CAISDAPTGTGDGYTF. The chain couples TRBV10-3 to TRBJ1-2; the match to TRBD1 covers 8 bases. CDR3 length: 16 amino acids. Per germline, CDR1 ENHRY and CDR2 SYGVKD. Trimming took 3 bases from V and 6 from J; bases not matched to a gene: 12.

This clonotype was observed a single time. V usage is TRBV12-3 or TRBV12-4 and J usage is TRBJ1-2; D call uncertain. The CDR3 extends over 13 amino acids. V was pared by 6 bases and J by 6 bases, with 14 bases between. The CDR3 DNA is TGTGCCAGCAGCCTAGGACTAACACATGGCTACACCTTC. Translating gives CASSLGLTHGYTF.

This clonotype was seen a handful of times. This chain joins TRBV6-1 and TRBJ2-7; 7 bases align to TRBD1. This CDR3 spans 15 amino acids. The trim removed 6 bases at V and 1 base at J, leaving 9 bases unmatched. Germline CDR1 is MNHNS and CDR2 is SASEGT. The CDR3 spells CASRATHRGSYEQYF. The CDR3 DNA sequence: TGTGCCAGCAGAGCGACACACAGGGGTTCCTACGAGCAGTACTTC.

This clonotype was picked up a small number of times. The CDR3 here is CASSLGTEENSPLHF. CDR3 in DNA: TGTGCCAGCAGCTTAGGGACCGAGGAGAATTCACCCCTCCACTTT. The chain is built from TRBV7-6 and TRBJ1-6; unclear D gene. Germline CDR1 SGHVS, CDR2 FNYEAQ. CDR3 length: 15 residues. The V gene lost 1 base and the J gene lost 7 bases, with 11 bases spanning the gap.

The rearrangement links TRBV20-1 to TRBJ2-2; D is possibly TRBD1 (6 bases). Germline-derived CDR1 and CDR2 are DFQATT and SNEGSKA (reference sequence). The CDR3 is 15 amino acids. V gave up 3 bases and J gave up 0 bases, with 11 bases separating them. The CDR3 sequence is CSASLGQPNTGELFF. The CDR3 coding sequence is TGCAGTGCTAGCTTAGGACAGCCGAACACCGGGGAGCTGTTTTTT.

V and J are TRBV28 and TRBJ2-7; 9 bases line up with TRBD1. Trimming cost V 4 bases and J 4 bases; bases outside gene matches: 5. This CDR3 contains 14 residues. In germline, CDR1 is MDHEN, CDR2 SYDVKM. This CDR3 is CASSSQGARYEQYF. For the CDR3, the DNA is TGTGCCAGCAGTTCACAGGGGGCCCGATACGAGCAGTACTTC.

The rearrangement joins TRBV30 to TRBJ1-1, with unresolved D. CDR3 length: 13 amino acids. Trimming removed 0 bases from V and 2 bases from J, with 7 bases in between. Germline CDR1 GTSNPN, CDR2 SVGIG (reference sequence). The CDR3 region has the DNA TGTGCCTGGAGTGTAACAGCTAACACTGAAGCTTTCTTT. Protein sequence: CAWSVTANTEAFF.

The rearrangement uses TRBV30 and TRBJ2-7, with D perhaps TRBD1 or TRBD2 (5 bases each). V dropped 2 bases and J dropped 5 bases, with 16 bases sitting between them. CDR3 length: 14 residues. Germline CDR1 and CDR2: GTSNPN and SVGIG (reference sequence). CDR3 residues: CAWSWGNPINEQYF. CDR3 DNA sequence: TGTGCCTGGAGTTGGGGGAACCCAATCAACGAGCAGTACTTC.

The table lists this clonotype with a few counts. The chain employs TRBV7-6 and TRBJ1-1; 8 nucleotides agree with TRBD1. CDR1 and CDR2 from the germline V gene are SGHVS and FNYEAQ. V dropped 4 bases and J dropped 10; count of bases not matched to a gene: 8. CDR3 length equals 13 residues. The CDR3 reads CASSSDRVGGAFF. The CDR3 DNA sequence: TGTGCCAGCAGCTCGGACAGGGTCGGCGGAGCTTTCTTT.

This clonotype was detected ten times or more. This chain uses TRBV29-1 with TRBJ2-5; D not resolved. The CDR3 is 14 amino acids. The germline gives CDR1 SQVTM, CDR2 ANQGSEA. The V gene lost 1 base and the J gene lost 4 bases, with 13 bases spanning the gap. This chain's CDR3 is CSVEGLPAGETQYF. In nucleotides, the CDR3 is TGCAGCGTTGAAGGTTTACCCGCCGGAGAGACCCAGTACTTC.

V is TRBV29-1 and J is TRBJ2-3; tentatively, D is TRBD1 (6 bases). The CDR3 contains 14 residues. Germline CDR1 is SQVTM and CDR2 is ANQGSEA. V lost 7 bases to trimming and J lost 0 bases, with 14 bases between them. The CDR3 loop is CSGRDMRSTDTQYF. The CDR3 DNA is TGCAGCGGTAGGGACATGCGGAGCACAGATACGCAGTATTTT.

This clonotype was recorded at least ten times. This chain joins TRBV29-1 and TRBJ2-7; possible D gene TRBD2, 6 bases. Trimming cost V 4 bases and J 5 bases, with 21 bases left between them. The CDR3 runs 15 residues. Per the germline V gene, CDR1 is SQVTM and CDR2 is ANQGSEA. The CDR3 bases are TGCAGCGTTGGGCGGGCGGGGCAGCATTCGGACGAGCAGTACTTC. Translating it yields CSVGRAGQHSDEQYF.

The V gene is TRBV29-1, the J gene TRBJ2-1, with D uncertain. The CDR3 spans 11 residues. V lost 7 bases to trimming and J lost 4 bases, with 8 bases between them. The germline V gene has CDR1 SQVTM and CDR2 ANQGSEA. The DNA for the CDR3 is TGCAGCGCGATAGAGTACAATGAGCAGTTCTTC. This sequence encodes CSAIEYNEQFF.

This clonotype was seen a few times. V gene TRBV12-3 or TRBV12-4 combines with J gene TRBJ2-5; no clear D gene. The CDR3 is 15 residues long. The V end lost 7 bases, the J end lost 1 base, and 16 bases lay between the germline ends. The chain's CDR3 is CASKNAYAFQETQYF. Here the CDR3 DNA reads TGTGCCAGCAAAAACGCGTATGCGTTCCAAGAGACCCAGTACTTC.

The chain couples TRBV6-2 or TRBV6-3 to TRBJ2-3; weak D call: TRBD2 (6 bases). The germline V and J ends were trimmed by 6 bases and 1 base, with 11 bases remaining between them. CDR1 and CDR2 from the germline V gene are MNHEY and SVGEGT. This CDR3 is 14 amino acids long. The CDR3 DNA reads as TGTGCCAGCAGCTCGGGACTGGGCACAGATACGCAGTATTTT. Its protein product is CASSSGLGTDTQYF.

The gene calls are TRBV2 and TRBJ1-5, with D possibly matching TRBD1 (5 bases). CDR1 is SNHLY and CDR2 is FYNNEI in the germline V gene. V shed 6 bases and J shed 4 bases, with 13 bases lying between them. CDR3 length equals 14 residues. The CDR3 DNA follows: TGTGCCAGCAGACGACAGTTTTTAAATCAGCCCCAGCATTTT. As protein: CASRRQFLNQPQHF.